This entry describes one TCR beta chain. Its target is not known. Generated by immunoSEQ multiplex PCR, the TCRdb table keeps only in-frame clones and is missing some. Of more than 25,000 clones listed, roughly 90% are singletons. This record belongs to a study of a mutant IDH1 vaccine in newly diagnosed glioma. The CDR3 sequence is 19 residues long. CDR1 and CDR2 from the germline V gene are MDHEN and SYDVKM. The V segment lost 4 bases and the J segment 6 bases; nucleotides outside the gene matches: 20. Time point described: week 5, during vaccination. The vaccine gave 300 ug of a 20-mer mutant IDH1 peptide subcutaneously per dose.

The material sequenced was peripheral blood mononuclear cells (PBMCs), taken from a glioma patient whose treatment included an IDH1 peptide vaccine. The sequence derives from a middle-aged woman with glioma. Some clones in this sample may be carry-over from other donors' samples. The chain links TRBV28 to TRBJ2-1; 8 positions agree with TRBD1. CDR3 nucleotides: TGTGCCAGCAGTTCGTTCGGGGCAGGGGGCGCTAGCCCGAGCAATGAGCAGTTCTTC. Amino acid sequence: CASSSFGAGGASPSNEQFF.